This T cell receptor (beta chain) came from a study of blood T cell repertoires in COVID-19. The wider study: In each case, the material was cDNA or gDNA derived from T cells, B-cell-depleted T cells, or PBMCs.

Under the authors' procedure: Quantification of nucleated cells was approximated via reference gene primer amplification. This table comes from immunoSEQ multiplex PCR, and its TCRdb copy is limited to in-frame clones, with some not included. For V, J and clone size, that table is used; D and trimming come from the DNA. The data contain about 200,000 clones, about 90% of them singletons. The CDR3 loop spans 15 amino acids. V dropped 0 bases and J dropped 2; count of bases not matched to a gene: 0. CDR1 and CDR2 (germline): SGDLS, YYNGEE. J is TRBJ1-4 and V is TRBV9, with TRBD1 matching over 8 bases. Sequenced input: peripheral blood. The clonotype originates from a woman in her 50s with acute or convalescent COVID-19. In DNA, the CDR3 is TGTGCCAGCAGCGTAGCAGGGGGCACTAATGAAAAACTGTTTTTT. Translation: CASSVAGGTNEKLFF. The variable domain in full, completed from reference TRBV9 and TRBJ1-4, reads DSGVTQTPKHLITATGQRVTLRCSPRSGDLSVYWYQQSLDQGLQFLIQYYNGEERAKGNILERFSAQQFPDLHSELNLSSLELGDSALYFCASSVAGGTNEKLFFGSGTQLSVL.